This is a list of T cell receptor beta chains from one sample in a study of cytomegalovirus exposure and HLA in healthy donors. Clones were read by immunoSEQ multiplex PCR, and TCRdb kept only the in-frame ones, dropping some. The repertoire consists of 110,000 to 150,000 clones, with 94% occurring once and the leading ten covering 1.8%. The sample comprised PBMCs. The receptors stem from a man between 18 and 29 years old in good health and CMV-seropositive. The CDR3 runs from the conserved cysteine through the conserved F or W. The D gene is left open where the match is weak. For some rows the clone size is stated as once, few or many, or as a class when expanded; others skip it.

NA	TRBJ2-3	TRBV5-1	15	TRBD1	TGCGCCAGCAGCCCAGGGGGCTATTACACAGATACGCAGTATTTT	CASSPGGYYTDTQYF
NA	TRBJ2-3	TRBV5-1	15	NA	TGCGCCAGCAGCTTGGCCTCGGGGGGCACAGATACGCAGTATTTT	CASSLASGGTDTQYF
NA	TRBJ2-1	TRBV18	14	TRBD1	TGTGCCAGCTCACCGGGACAGGCCTACAATGAGCAGTTCTTC	CASSPGQAYNEQFF
once	TRBJ2-7	TRBV6-6	16	NA	TGTGCCAGCAGTTACGATGGGGGGGGCAAGTCTTACGAGCAGTACTTC	CASSYDGGGKSYEQYF
NA	TRBJ2-3	TRBV2	16	TRBD2	TGTGCCAGCAGCCAGGGTACTAGCGGAATCACAGATACGCAGTATTTT	CASSQGTSGITDTQYF
NA	TRBJ2-2	TRBV9	16	TRBD2	TGTGCCAGCAGTCTCTCCGGGACTAGCCTTACCGGGGAGCTGTTTTTT	CASSLSGTSLTGELFF
NA	TRBJ2-1	TRBV7-2	20	NA	TGTGCCAGCAGCTTAGCAGCTTTCGAAGTCTTCAAAGTCCCCAACAATGAGCAGTTCTTC	CASSLAAFEVFKVPNNEQFF
NA	TRBJ1-2	TRBV28	13	NA	TGTGCCAGCAGTTTACGGGATAGGGCTGGCTACACCTTC	CASSLRDRAGYTF
NA	TRBJ2-7	TRBV4-1	14	TRBD1	TGCGCCAGCAGCCAGGGGACAGATACCTACGAGCAGTACTTC	CASSQGTDTYEQYF
NA	TRBJ2-7	TRBV30	13	NA	TGTGCCTGGAGTGTGGGGGCCCCCTACGAGCAGTACTTC	CAWSVGAPYEQYF
NA	TRBJ2-7	TRBV28	13	NA	TGTGCCAGCAAGGCGGACACCAACTACGAGCAGTACTTC	CASKADTNYEQYF
NA	TRBJ2-1	TRBV7-9	16	TRBD2	TGTGCCAGCAGCTCATTGACTAGCGGGAGCTTGGCTGAGCAGTTCTTC	CASSSLTSGSLAEQFF
few	TRBJ1-3	TRBV5-1	16	TRBD1	TGCGCCAGCAGCTTGGCCGGGACAGTCTCTGGAAACACCATATATTTT	CASSLAGTVSGNTIYF
once	TRBJ2-3	TRBV29-1	15	TRBD1	TGCAGCGTTGCCGCCGACAGGGGGCTCACAGATACGCAGTATTTT	CSVAADRGLTDTQYF
NA	TRBJ2-5	TRBV18	15	TRBD1	TGTGCCAGCTCACCGAGACAGGGGGCTGGAGAGACCCAGTACTTC	CASSPRQGAGETQYF
NA	TRBJ2-1	TRBV5-1	16	TRBD2	TGCGCCAGCAGCTTGGATGTAGCGGGAACCTACAATGAGCAGTTCTTC	CASSLDVAGTYNEQFF
NA	TRBJ1-1	TRBV27	14	NA	TGTGCCAGCAGTTTCCGAGTTACCCTCACTGAAGCTTTCTTT	CASSFRVTLTEAFF
NA	TRBJ2-7	TRBV29-1	13	NA	TGCAGCGTTTGCCTAGCAGGAATCTACGAGCAGTACTTC	CSVCLAGIYEQYF
NA	TRBJ2-7	TRBV4-2	14	TRBD1	TGTGCCAGCAGCTATAAGGGACAGAACTACGAGCAGTACTTC	CASSYKGQNYEQYF
NA	TRBJ2-7	TRBV7-6	14	TRBD2	TGTGCCAGCACTATAGCGGGGGGCTCCTACGAGCAGTACTTC	CASTIAGGSYEQYF
NA	TRBJ1-6	TRBV6-5	13	NA	TGTGCCAGCAGTCGCAGTAATAATTCACCCCTCCACTTT	CASSRSNNSPLHF
NA	TRBJ2-7	TRBV28	15	NA	TGTGCCAGCAGTTTAGGGGGACTTAACTCCTACGAGCAGTACTTC	CASSLGGLNSYEQYF
once	TRBJ2-6	TRBV7-9	16	NA	TGTGCCAGCACCCCGGGGACAACCTCTGGGGCCAACGTCCTGACTTTC	CASTPGTTSGANVLTF
NA	TRBJ2-1	TRBV5-1	15	NA	TGCGCCAGCAGACTTTTTAGCGGCACCTACAATGAGCAGTTCTTC	CASRLFSGTYNEQFF
once	TRBJ2-1	TRBV7-8	15	NA	TGTGCCAGCAGCTTAGTTGTGGGAGCGGTTGATGAGCAGTTCTTC	CASSLVVGAVDEQFF
NA	TRBJ2-7	TRBV27	16	NA	TGTGCCAGCAGTCTAGGGGGGGAGGGGACCGGCTACGAGCAGTACTTC	CASSLGGEGTGYEQYF
NA	TRBJ2-1	TRBV28	14	TRBD2	TGTGCCAGCAATCCTAGCGGGTACGACAATGAGCAGTTCTTC	CASNPSGYDNEQFF
NA	TRBJ2-7	TRBV28	16	NA	TGTGCCAGCAGTTCTCGGAGAGTAGCCTTAGGGGACGAGCAGTACTTC	CASSSRRVALGDEQYF
NA	TRBJ2-7	TRBV11-2	17	TRBD1	TGTGCCAGCAGCTTAGCCCCGGGACAGGGTTCATCCTACGAGCAGTACTTC	CASSLAPGQGSSYEQYF
NA	TRBJ1-2	TRBV29-1	13	NA	TGCAGCGTTGAGGCAGGAACTAACTATGGCTACACCTTC	CSVEAGTNYGYTF
NA	TRBJ2-7	TRBV15	13	NA	TGTGCCACCTCCGACAGGCCTTTGGGTGAGCAGTACTTC	CATSDRPLGEQYF
NA	TRBJ2-3	TRBV15	15	TRBD1	TGTGCCACCAGCACCCGGGACAGTAGCACAGATACGCAGTATTTT	CATSTRDSSTDTQYF
NA	TRBJ2-1	TRBV5-1	15	NA	TGCGCCAGCAGCTTGGAGGGAGTTGGGGAAAATGAGCAGTTCTTC	CASSLEGVGENEQFF
NA	TRBJ2-1	TRBV19	15	TRBD2	TGTGCCAGTAGCAATCCCCTTCCTAGCGGGAATGAGCAGTTCTTC	CASSNPLPSGNEQFF
NA	TRBJ2-2	TRBV29-1	12	NA	TGCAGCGTTGAAGGGTTAGCCGGGGAGCTGTTTTTT	CSVEGLAGELFF
NA	TRBJ2-3	TRBV5-1	14	NA	TGCGCCAGCACCCGGGGGACTAGCACAGATACGCAGTATTTT	CASTRGTSTDTQYF
NA	TRBJ1-1	TRBV5-8	14	NA	TGTGCCAGCAGCTTGGCTCCAGGGAACACTGAAGCTTTCTTT	CASSLAPGNTEAFF
NA	TRBJ2-7	TRBV18	14	TRBD1	TGTGCCAGCTCACCGGGGACAGGGGGAGACGAGCAGTACTTC	CASSPGTGGDEQYF
once	TRBJ2-7	TRBV6-1	15	TRBD1	TGTGCCAGCAACACTGGGACAGGGTCAACCTACGAGCAGTACTTC	CASNTGTGSTYEQYF
NA	TRBJ2-1	TRBV7-3	15	TRBD2	TGTGCCAGCAGCCGGGGACTAGGCTGGGAGGATGAGCAGTTCTTC	CASSRGLGWEDEQFF
NA	TRBJ2-7	TRBV15	12	NA	TGTGCCACCAGCAGCGTAGGGACTGGGCAGTACTTC	CATSSVGTGQYF
NA	TRBJ2-7	TRBV28	12	NA	TGTGCCACCGAGACTAGTTCCTACGAGCAGTACTTC	CATETSSYEQYF
few	TRBJ1-4	TRBV5-1	15	NA	TGCGCCAGCAGCTCCACGGGAGCTAGGGGTGAAAAACTGTTTTTT	CASSSTGARGEKLFF
NA	TRBJ1-6	TRBV9	15	NA	TGTGCCAGCAGCTCGGGACTCAGTTATAATTCACCCCTCCACTTT	CASSSGLSYNSPLHF